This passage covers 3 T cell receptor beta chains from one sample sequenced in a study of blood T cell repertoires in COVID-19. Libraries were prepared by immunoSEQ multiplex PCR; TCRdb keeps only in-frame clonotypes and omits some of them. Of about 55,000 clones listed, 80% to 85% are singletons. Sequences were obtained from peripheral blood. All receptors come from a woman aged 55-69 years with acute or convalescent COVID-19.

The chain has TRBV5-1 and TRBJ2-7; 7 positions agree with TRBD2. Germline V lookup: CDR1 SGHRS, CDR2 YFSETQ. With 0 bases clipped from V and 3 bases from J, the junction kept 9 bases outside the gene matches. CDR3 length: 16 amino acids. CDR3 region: CASSLAITSGIYEQYF. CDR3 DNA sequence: TGCGCCAGCAGCTTGGCCATCACAAGCGGGATCTACGAGCAGTACTTC.

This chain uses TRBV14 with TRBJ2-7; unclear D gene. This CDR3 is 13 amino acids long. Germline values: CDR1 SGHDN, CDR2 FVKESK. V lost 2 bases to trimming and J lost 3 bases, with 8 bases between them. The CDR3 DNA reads TGTGCCAGCAGCCAAAGCAGGATCTACGAGCAGTACTTC. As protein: CASSQSRIYEQYF.

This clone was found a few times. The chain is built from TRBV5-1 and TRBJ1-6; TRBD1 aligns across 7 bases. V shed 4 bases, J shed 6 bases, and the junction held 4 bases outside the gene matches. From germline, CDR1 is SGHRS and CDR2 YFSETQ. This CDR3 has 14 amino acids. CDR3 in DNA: TGCGCCAGCAGCAAGACAGGGTCTAATTCACCCCTCCACTTT. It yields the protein CASSKTGSNSPLHF.